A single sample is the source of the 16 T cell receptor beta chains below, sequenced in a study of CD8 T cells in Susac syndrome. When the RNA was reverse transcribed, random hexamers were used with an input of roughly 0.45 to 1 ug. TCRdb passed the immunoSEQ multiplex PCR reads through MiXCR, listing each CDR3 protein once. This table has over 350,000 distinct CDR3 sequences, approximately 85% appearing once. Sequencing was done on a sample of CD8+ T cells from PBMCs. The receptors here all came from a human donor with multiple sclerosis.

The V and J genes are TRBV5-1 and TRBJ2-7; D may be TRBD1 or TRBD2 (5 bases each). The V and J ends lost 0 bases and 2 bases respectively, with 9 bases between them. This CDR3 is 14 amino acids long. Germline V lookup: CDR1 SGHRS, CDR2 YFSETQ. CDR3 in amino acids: CASSLDLGPYEQYF. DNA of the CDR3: TGCGCCAGCAGCTTGGATTTGGGACCCTACGAGCAGTACTTC. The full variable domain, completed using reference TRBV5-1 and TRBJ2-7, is KAGVTQTPRYLIKTRGQQVTLSCSPISGHRSVSWYQQTPGQGLQFLFEYFSETQRNKGNFPGRFSGRQFSNSRSEMNVSTLELGDSALYLCASSLDLGPYEQYFGPGTRLTVT.

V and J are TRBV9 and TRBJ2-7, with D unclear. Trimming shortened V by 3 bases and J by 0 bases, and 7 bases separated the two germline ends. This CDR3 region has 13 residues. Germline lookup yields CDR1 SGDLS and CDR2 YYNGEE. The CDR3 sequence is CASSGANSYEQYF. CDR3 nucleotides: TGTGCCAGCAGCGGAGCGAACTCCTACGAGCAGTACTTC.

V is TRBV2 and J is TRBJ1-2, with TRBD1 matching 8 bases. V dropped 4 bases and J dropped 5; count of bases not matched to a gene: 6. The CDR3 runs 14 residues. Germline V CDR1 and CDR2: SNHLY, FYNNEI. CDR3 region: CASSVEQGDYGYTF. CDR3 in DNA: TGTGCCAGCAGTGTCGAACAGGGGGATTATGGCTACACCTTC.

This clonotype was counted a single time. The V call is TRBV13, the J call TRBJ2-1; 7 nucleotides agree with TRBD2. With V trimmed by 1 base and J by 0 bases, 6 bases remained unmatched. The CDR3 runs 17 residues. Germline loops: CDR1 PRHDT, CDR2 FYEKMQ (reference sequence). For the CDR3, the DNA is TGTGCCAGCAGCTTAGATGGGCTAGCGGACTCCTACAATGAGCAGTTCTTC. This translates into CASSLDGLADSYNEQFF.

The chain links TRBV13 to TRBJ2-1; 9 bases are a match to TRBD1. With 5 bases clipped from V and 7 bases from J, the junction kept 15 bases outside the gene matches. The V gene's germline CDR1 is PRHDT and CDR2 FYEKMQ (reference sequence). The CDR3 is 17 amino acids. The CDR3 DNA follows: TGTGCCAGCAGCCCATTCACAGGGGGCCCAGGCGGTAATGAGCAGTTCTTC. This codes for CASSPFTGGPGGNEQFF.

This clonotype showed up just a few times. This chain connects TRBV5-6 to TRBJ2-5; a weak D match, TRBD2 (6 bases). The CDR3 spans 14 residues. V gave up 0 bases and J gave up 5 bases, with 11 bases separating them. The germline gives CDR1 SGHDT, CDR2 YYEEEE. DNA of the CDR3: TGTGCCAGCAGCTTGGGGGGAGGTGAGGAGACCCAGTACTTC. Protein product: CASSLGGGEETQYF.

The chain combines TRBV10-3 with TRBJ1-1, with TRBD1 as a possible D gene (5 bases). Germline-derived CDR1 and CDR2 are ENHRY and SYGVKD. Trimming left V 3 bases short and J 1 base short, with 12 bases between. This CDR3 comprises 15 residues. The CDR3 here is CAISEFGGGNTEAFF. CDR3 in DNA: TGTGCCATCAGTGAATTCGGTGGGGGGAACACTGAAGCTTTCTTT.

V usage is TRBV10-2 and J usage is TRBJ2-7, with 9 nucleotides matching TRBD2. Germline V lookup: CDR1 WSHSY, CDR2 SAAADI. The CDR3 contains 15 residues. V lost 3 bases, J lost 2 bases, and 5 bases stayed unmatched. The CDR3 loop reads CASSDSASGAYEQYF. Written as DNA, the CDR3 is TGCGCCAGCAGTGATTCGGCTAGCGGGGCCTACGAGCAGTACTTC.

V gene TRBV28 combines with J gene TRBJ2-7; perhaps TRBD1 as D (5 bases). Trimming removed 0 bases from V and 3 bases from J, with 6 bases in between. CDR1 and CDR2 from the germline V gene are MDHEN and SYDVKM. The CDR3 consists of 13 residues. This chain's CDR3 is CASSLWDNYEQYF. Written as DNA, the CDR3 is TGTGCCAGCAGTTTATGGGACAACTACGAGCAGTACTTC.

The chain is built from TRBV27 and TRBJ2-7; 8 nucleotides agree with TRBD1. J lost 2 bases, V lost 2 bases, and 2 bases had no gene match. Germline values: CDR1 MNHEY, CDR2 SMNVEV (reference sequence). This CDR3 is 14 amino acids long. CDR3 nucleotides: TGTGCCAGCAGTTTACAGGGGGCCGCCTACGAGCAGTACTTC. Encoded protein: CASSLQGAAYEQYF.

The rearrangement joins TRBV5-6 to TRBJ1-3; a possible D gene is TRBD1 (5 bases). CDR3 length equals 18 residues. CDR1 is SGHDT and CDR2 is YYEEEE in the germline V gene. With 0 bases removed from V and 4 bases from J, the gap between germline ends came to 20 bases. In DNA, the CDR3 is TGTGCCAGCAGCTTGGCGGTTCAGACCGAGGGGTTAGGAAACACCATATATTTT. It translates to CASSLAVQTEGLGNTIYF.

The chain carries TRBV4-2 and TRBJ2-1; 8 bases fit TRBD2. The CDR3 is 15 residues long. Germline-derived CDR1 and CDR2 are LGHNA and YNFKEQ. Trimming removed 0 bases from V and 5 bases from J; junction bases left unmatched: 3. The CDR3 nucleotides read TGTGCCAGCAGCCAAGATAGCGGGGCTAACAATGAGCAGTTCTTC. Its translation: CASSQDSGANNEQFF.

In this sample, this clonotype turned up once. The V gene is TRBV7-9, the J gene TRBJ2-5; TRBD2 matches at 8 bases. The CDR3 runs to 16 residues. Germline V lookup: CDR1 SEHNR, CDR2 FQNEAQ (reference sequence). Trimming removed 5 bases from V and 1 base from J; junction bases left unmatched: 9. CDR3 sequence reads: CASSPQRGTSQETQYF. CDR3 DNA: TGTGCCAGCAGCCCCCAGCGGGGGACCTCCCAAGAGACCCAGTACTTC.

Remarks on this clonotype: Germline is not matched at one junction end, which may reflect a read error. CDR3 sequence (DNA): TGTGCCAGCAGCTTACCAGAAGCCCTCTCCTACAATGGGCAGTTCTTC. Translated: CASSLPEALSYNGQFF. The V gene is TRBV6-5, the J gene TRBJ2-1; no clear D. Germline values: CDR1 MNHEY, CDR2 SVGAGI. This CDR3 contains 16 residues.

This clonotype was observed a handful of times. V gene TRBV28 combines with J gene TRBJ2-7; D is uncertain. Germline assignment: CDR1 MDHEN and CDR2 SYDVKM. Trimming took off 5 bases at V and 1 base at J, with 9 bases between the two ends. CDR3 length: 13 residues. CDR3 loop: CASSDWGSYEQYF. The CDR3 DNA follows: TGTGCCAGCAGTGACTGGGGATCCTACGAGCAGTACTTC. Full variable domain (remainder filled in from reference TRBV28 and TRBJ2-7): DVKVTQSSRYLVKRTGEKVFLECVQDMDHENMFWYRQDPGLGLRLIYFSYDVKMKEKGDIPEGYSVSREKKERFSLILESASTNQTSMYLCASSDWGSYEQYFGPGTRLTVT.

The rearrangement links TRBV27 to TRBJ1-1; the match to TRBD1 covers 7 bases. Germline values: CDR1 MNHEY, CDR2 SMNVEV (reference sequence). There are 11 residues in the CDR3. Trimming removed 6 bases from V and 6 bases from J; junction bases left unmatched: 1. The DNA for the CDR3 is TGTGCCAGCAGGGGGACAGCTGAAGCTTTCTTT. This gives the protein CASRGTAEAFF.